A selection of T cell receptor beta chains follows, all from one sample in a study of T cell responses to AZD1222 COVID-19 vaccine. Profiled with immunoSEQ multiplex PCR; TCRdb holds only in-frame clones, not every one. The sample lists around 180,000 clones; around 92% were seen once. The sequencing used peripheral blood, collected on day 0 of AZD1222 vaccination. These receptor sequences come from an adult in good health. The CDR3 runs from the conserved cysteine through the conserved F or W. The order of the fields is J gene, V gene, D gene, clone size, CDR3 DNA, CDR3 protein. A D gene is named only where the DNA matches it firmly. Only part of the rows carry a size: once, few, many, or a class if the clone is expanded.

j_call: TRBJ2-7
v_call: TRBV6-5
d_call: .
clone_size: few
cdr3_nt: TGTGCCAGCAGAAGAGACAACTACGAGCAGTACTTC
cdr3_aa: CASRRDNYEQYF

j_call: TRBJ2-2
v_call: TRBV19
d_call: TRBD2
clone_size: .
cdr3_nt: TGTGCCAGTAGTAGAAGACGGGGACTAGCGGGAGAAGAGCTGTTTTTT
cdr3_aa: CASSRRRGLAGEELFF

j_call: TRBJ1-5
v_call: TRBV7-8
d_call: TRBD1
clone_size: .
cdr3_nt: TGTGCCAGCAGCTTAGATGACAGGGTCAATCAGCCCCAGCATTTT
cdr3_aa: CASSLDDRVNQPQHF

j_call: TRBJ2-5
v_call: TRBV25-1
d_call: TRBD2
clone_size: once
cdr3_nt: TGTGCCAGCAGTCCCGGACTAGCGGGAGGCGGCTTCGCAGAGACCCAGTACTTC
cdr3_aa: CASSPGLAGGGFAETQYF

j_call: TRBJ1-5
v_call: TRBV19
d_call: TRBD1
clone_size: once
cdr3_nt: TGTGCCAGTAGTTGGGACAGTGACAATCAGCCCCAGCATTTT
cdr3_aa: CASSWDSDNQPQHF

j_call: TRBJ2-1
v_call: TRBV5-1
d_call: .
clone_size: .
cdr3_nt: TGCGCCAGCAGCTTGGACACCTACAATGAGCAGTTCTTC
cdr3_aa: CASSLDTYNEQFF

j_call: TRBJ1-2
v_call: TRBV28
d_call: .
clone_size: .
cdr3_nt: TGTGCCAGCAGTTTACCCAAACAGGGAGGCTATGGCTACACCTTC
cdr3_aa: CASSLPKQGGYGYTF

j_call: TRBJ2-1
v_call: TRBV4-1
d_call: .
clone_size: .
cdr3_nt: TGCGCCAGCAGCTTGATACTAGCAACCTACAATGAGCAGTTCTTC
cdr3_aa: CASSLILATYNEQFF

j_call: TRBJ2-1
v_call: TRBV24-1
d_call: TRBD2
clone_size: once
cdr3_nt: TGTGCCACCAGTGGTCGAGCGGGAGGGAACAATGAGCAGTTCTTC
cdr3_aa: CATSGRAGGNNEQFF

j_call: TRBJ2-7
v_call: TRBV2
d_call: TRBD1
clone_size: once
cdr3_nt: TGTGCCAGCAGTGAAGAAAGACAGGGGGCCTACGAGCAGTACTTC
cdr3_aa: CASSEERQGAYEQYF